A selection of T cell receptor beta chains follows, all from one sample in a study of T cell changes during pregnancy in multiple sclerosis. TCRdb's table, derived via immunoSEQ multiplex PCR, lists solely in-frame clones and lacks some. The table records about 36,000 clones, roughly 93% of them present only once. The input for sequencing was CD4+ T cells from peripheral blood mononuclear cells, taken in the first trimester of pregnancy. All receptors come from a female donor with multiple sclerosis, enrolled in a pregnancy study. Each CDR3 is given with its conserved first and last residue. D genes are given only for firm matches. Size is stated for part of the rows, as once, few or many counts, or as a class when the clone is expanded.

d_gene: NA; v_gene: TRBV15; abundance: few; j_gene: TRBJ2-7; CDR3aa: CATSQRKTGSEQYF; CDR3nt: TGTGCCACCAGCCAGAGGAAAACAGGGAGCGAGCAGTACTTC
d_gene: NA; v_gene: TRBV5-5; abundance: NA; j_gene: TRBJ2-7; CDR3aa: CASSSTPGQRTYEQYF; CDR3nt: TGTGCCAGCAGCTCGACCCCTGGACAGCGTACCTACGAGCAGTACTTC
d_gene: NA; v_gene: TRBV7-8; abundance: NA; j_gene: TRBJ1-3; CDR3aa: CASSLNDRNTIYF; CDR3nt: TGTGCCAGCAGCTTAAATGATCGGAACACCATATATTTT
d_gene: NA; v_gene: TRBV4-3; abundance: NA; j_gene: TRBJ2-3; CDR3aa: CASSQEGGGPHTDTQYF; CDR3nt: TGCGCCAGCAGCCAAGAGGGTGGAGGGCCTCACACAGATACGCAGTATTTT
d_gene: NA; v_gene: TRBV28; abundance: NA; j_gene: TRBJ2-7; CDR3aa: CASSFYTSYEQYF; CDR3nt: TGTGCCAGCAGTTTTTACACCTCCTACGAGCAGTACTTC
d_gene: TRBD1; v_gene: TRBV7-9; abundance: NA; j_gene: TRBJ1-4; CDR3aa: CASSAIGQGYEKLFF; CDR3nt: TGTGCCAGCAGCGCGATCGGACAGGGGTACGAAAAACTGTTTTTT
d_gene: NA; v_gene: TRBV25-1; abundance: NA; j_gene: TRBJ1-2; CDR3aa: CASSGGQYYGYTF; CDR3nt: TGTGCCAGCAGTGGGGGACAATACTATGGCTACACCTTC
d_gene: TRBD1; v_gene: TRBV19; abundance: once; j_gene: TRBJ1-2; CDR3aa: CASKTTGQTISRTGYTF; CDR3nt: TGTGCCAGTAAGACCACGGGACAGACTATTTCGAGGACCGGCTACACCTTC
d_gene: NA; v_gene: TRBV5-4; abundance: NA; j_gene: TRBJ1-4; CDR3aa: CASSLGSGTNEKLFF; CDR3nt: TGTGCCAGCAGCTTGGGTTCGGGTACCAATGAAAAACTGTTTTTT
d_gene: TRBD2; v_gene: TRBV7-2; abundance: NA; j_gene: TRBJ2-3; CDR3aa: CASSLKGGGARTDTQYF; CDR3nt: TGTGCCAGCAGCTTAAAGGGCGGGGGGGCCCGCACAGATACGCAGTATTTT
d_gene: NA; v_gene: TRBV2; abundance: NA; j_gene: TRBJ1-2; CDR3aa: CASSEAGSLYGYTF; CDR3nt: TGTGCCAGCAGTGAGGCAGGTTCTCTCTATGGCTACACCTTC
d_gene: NA; v_gene: TRBV6-6; abundance: once; j_gene: TRBJ2-5; CDR3aa: CASSYGAGETQYF; CDR3nt: TGTGCCAGCAGTTACGGGGCAGGGGAGACCCAGTACTTC
d_gene: NA; v_gene: TRBV28; abundance: NA; j_gene: TRBJ1-2; CDR3aa: CASSPSWGVYGYTF; CDR3nt: TGTGCCAGCAGTCCCTCCTGGGGGGTCTATGGCTACACCTTC
d_gene: NA; v_gene: TRBV7-9; abundance: NA; j_gene: TRBJ1-3; CDR3aa: CASSSRTAGNTIYF; CDR3nt: TGTGCCAGCAGCTCAAGGACAGCTGGAAACACCATATATTTT
d_gene: TRBD2; v_gene: TRBV10-3; abundance: NA; j_gene: TRBJ2-3; CDR3aa: CAISGNFGGTDTQYF; CDR3nt: TGTGCCATCAGTGGAAATTTCGGGGGGACAGATACGCAGTATTTT
d_gene: TRBD2; v_gene: TRBV6-1; abundance: NA; j_gene: TRBJ2-7; CDR3aa: CASRREGGIPYEQYF; CDR3nt: TGTGCCAGCCGTCGGGAGGGAGGGATTCCTTACGAGCAGTACTTC
d_gene: TRBD1; v_gene: TRBV9; abundance: NA; j_gene: TRBJ2-5; CDR3aa: CASSAGQGWETQYF; CDR3nt: TGTGCCAGCAGCGCAGGACAGGGTTGGGAGACCCAGTACTTC
d_gene: NA; v_gene: TRBV4-1; abundance: NA; j_gene: TRBJ1-2; CDR3aa: CASSLQTPSRYGYTF; CDR3nt: TGCGCCAGCAGCCTCCAGACCCCTTCGAGGTACGGCTACACCTTC
d_gene: NA; v_gene: TRBV2; abundance: NA; j_gene: TRBJ1-4; CDR3aa: CASSAPGARLFF; CDR3nt: TGTGCCAGCAGTGCACCAGGGGCAAGACTGTTTTTT
d_gene: NA; v_gene: TRBV7-9; abundance: NA; j_gene: TRBJ1-1; CDR3aa: CASSPERANTEAFF; CDR3nt: TGTGCCAGCAGCCCGGAGCGGGCGAACACTGAAGCTTTCTTT
d_gene: TRBD1; v_gene: TRBV10-3; abundance: few; j_gene: TRBJ1-2; CDR3aa: CAISVGQGEYGYTF; CDR3nt: TGTGCCATCAGTGTAGGACAGGGAGAATATGGCTACACCTTC
d_gene: TRBD2; v_gene: TRBV5-4; abundance: NA; j_gene: TRBJ2-7; CDR3aa: CASSSLAGHEQYF; CDR3nt: TGTGCCAGCAGCTCCTTAGCGGGCCACGAGCAGTACTTC
d_gene: NA; v_gene: TRBV6-1; abundance: NA; j_gene: TRBJ2-7; CDR3aa: CASRGSLWNYEQYF; CDR3nt: TGTGCCAGCCGGGGGTCTCTGTGGAACTACGAGCAGTACTTC
d_gene: NA; v_gene: TRBV2; abundance: NA; j_gene: TRBJ1-1; CDR3aa: CASSNQWANTEAFF; CDR3nt: TGTGCCAGCAGTAACCAGTGGGCGAACACTGAAGCTTTCTTT
d_gene: NA; v_gene: TRBV21-1; abundance: NA; j_gene: TRBJ2-1; CDR3aa: CASSKGASGRPSSYNEQFF; CDR3nt: TGTGCCAGCAGCAAAGGGGCTAGCGGGAGGCCGAGCTCCTACAATGAGCAGTTCTTC
d_gene: TRBD2; v_gene: TRBV7-7; abundance: NA; j_gene: TRBJ2-1; CDR3aa: CASSPRGVGGFNEQFF; CDR3nt: TGTGCCAGCAGCCCCCGCGGTGTGGGGGGGTTTAATGAGCAGTTCTTC
d_gene: TRBD1; v_gene: TRBV5-1; abundance: NA; j_gene: TRBJ1-1; CDR3aa: CASSPGTGNTEAFF; CDR3nt: TGCGCCAGCAGCCCCGGGACAGGGAACACTGAAGCTTTCTTT
d_gene: NA; v_gene: TRBV2; abundance: few; j_gene: TRBJ1-1; CDR3aa: CASSSARPNTEAFF; CDR3nt: TGTGCCAGCAGTTCGGCCAGGCCGAACACTGAAGCTTTCTTT
d_gene: TRBD1; v_gene: TRBV28; abundance: NA; j_gene: TRBJ2-4; CDR3aa: CASSLVRGRAYF; CDR3nt: TGTGCCAGCAGTTTAGTTAGGGGGCGGGCATACTTC
d_gene: TRBD2; v_gene: TRBV27; abundance: NA; j_gene: TRBJ2-5; CDR3aa: CASSSLAGETQYF; CDR3nt: TGTGCCAGCAGTTCACTAGCGGGGGAGACCCAGTACTTC
d_gene: NA; v_gene: TRBV2; abundance: NA; j_gene: TRBJ1-2; CDR3aa: CASSERAGGSNYGYTF; CDR3nt: TGTGCCAGCAGTGAAAGGGCCGGAGGTTCTAACTATGGCTACACCTTC
d_gene: NA; v_gene: TRBV5-1; abundance: NA; j_gene: TRBJ2-1; CDR3aa: CASSLAAGINEQFF; CDR3nt: TGCGCCAGCAGCTTGGCTGCAGGGATAAATGAGCAGTTCTTC
d_gene: NA; v_gene: TRBV7-6; abundance: NA; j_gene: TRBJ2-5; CDR3aa: CASSLTRLRGQETQYF; CDR3nt: TGTGCCAGCAGCTTAACTCGCCTGAGGGGGCAAGAGACCCAGTACTTC
d_gene: TRBD2; v_gene: TRBV18; abundance: NA; j_gene: TRBJ2-3; CDR3aa: CASSPSSGIVRDTQYF; CDR3nt: TGTGCCAGCTCACCATCCAGCGGGATCGTCAGAGATACGCAGTATTTT
d_gene: TRBD2; v_gene: TRBV27; abundance: NA; j_gene: TRBJ2-7; CDR3aa: CASSVTSGSMYEQYF; CDR3nt: TGTGCCAGCAGTGTGACTAGCGGGAGTATGTACGAGCAGTACTTC
d_gene: TRBD2; v_gene: TRBV25-1; abundance: NA; j_gene: TRBJ2-1; CDR3aa: CASSELERGANNEQFF; CDR3nt: TGTGCCAGCAGTGAATTAGAGCGGGGGGCGAACAATGAGCAGTTCTTC
d_gene: TRBD1; v_gene: TRBV11-3; abundance: NA; j_gene: TRBJ2-7; CDR3aa: CASSLGGGKNEQYF; CDR3nt: TGTGCCAGCAGCTTAGGAGGGGGCAAGAACGAGCAGTACTTC
d_gene: TRBD1; v_gene: TRBV7-9; abundance: NA; j_gene: TRBJ2-3; CDR3aa: CASSSTRDRVTDTQYF; CDR3nt: TGTGCCAGCAGCTCCACCCGGGACAGGGTTACAGATACGCAGTATTTT
d_gene: NA; v_gene: TRBV9; abundance: NA; j_gene: TRBJ1-3; CDR3aa: CASSVDGDFGNTIYF; CDR3nt: TGTGCCAGCAGCGTAGATGGGGACTTCGGAAACACCATATATTTT
d_gene: NA; v_gene: TRBV29-1; abundance: NA; j_gene: TRBJ2-3; CDR3aa: CSVAIGSASTDTQYF; CDR3nt: TGCAGCGTTGCTATCGGGAGCGCTAGCACAGATACGCAGTATTTT
d_gene: TRBD2; v_gene: TRBV6-4; abundance: NA; j_gene: TRBJ2-7; CDR3aa: CASSDRGLAKNYEQYF; CDR3nt: TGTGCCAGCAGTGACAGGGGACTAGCGAAGAACTACGAGCAGTACTTC
d_gene: TRBD1; v_gene: TRBV19; abundance: NA; j_gene: TRBJ1-5; CDR3aa: CASSFRDRGNQPQHF; CDR3nt: TGTGCCAGTAGTTTCCGTGACAGGGGCAATCAGCCCCAGCATTTT
d_gene: NA; v_gene: TRBV27; abundance: NA; j_gene: TRBJ1-2; CDR3aa: CASSYRGNYGYTF; CDR3nt: TGTGCCAGCAGCTATCGGGGTAACTATGGCTACACCTTC
d_gene: TRBD2; v_gene: TRBV9; abundance: NA; j_gene: TRBJ2-3; CDR3aa: CASSVSGGEDTQYF; CDR3nt: TGTGCCAGCAGCGTGAGCGGGGGGGAGGATACGCAGTATTTT
d_gene: NA; v_gene: TRBV5-3; abundance: once; j_gene: TRBJ2-5; CDR3aa: CARSRIDRSQETQYF; CDR3nt: TGTGCCAGAAGCCGGATCGACAGGAGCCAAGAGACCCAGTACTTC